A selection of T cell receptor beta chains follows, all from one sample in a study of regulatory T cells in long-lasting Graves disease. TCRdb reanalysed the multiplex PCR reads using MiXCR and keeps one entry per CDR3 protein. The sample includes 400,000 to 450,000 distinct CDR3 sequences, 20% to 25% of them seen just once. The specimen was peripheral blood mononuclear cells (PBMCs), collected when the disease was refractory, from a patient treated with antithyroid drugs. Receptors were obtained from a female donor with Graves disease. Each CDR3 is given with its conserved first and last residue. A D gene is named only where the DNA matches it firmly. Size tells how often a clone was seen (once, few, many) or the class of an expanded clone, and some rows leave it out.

CDR3nt: TGTGCCACCAGCCCGGACAGGGTAGGGGAAAAACTGTTTTTT
CDR3aa: CATSPDRVGEKLFF
d_gene: TRBD1
v_gene: TRBV15
abundance: many
j_gene: TRBJ1-4

CDR3nt: TGTGCCAGCAGCCCCAGGGCCGCGGGCCGCGAGCAGTACTTC
CDR3aa: CASSPRAAGREQYF
d_gene: .
v_gene: TRBV7-2
abundance: few
j_gene: TRBJ2-7

CDR3nt: TGCAGTGCTAGGGGGTCAGGGGAGGTCAATCAGCCCCAGCATTTT
CDR3aa: CSARGSGEVNQPQHF
d_gene: .
v_gene: TRBV20-1
abundance: few
j_gene: TRBJ1-5

CDR3nt: TGTGCCAGCAGCTTAGATGACAGGGTTCATGGCTACACCTTC
CDR3aa: CASSLDDRVHGYTF
d_gene: TRBD1
v_gene: TRBV7-2
abundance: few
j_gene: TRBJ1-2

CDR3nt: TGTGCCAGCGTGGGTAGGGACTATGGCTACACCTTC
CDR3aa: CASVGRDYGYTF
d_gene: .
v_gene: TRBV12-3/TRBV12-4
abundance: many
j_gene: TRBJ1-2

CDR3nt: TGTGCCATCAGTGAGCAGGTAGCTAACTATGGCTACACCTTC
CDR3aa: CAISEQVANYGYTF
d_gene: .
v_gene: TRBV10-3
abundance: few
j_gene: TRBJ1-2

CDR3nt: TGTGCCAGCAGCGTCGGGGGACTAGCGGGAAGCGGACCTTGGGAGACCCAGTACTTC
CDR3aa: CASSVGGLAGSGPWETQYF
d_gene: TRBD2
v_gene: TRBV9
abundance: few
j_gene: TRBJ2-5

CDR3nt: TGTGCCAGCAGGAACCAGGGGGGCTACGAGCAGTACTTC
CDR3aa: CASRNQGGYEQYF
d_gene: .
v_gene: TRBV3-1
abundance: .
j_gene: TRBJ2-7

CDR3nt: TGCAGTTCACAGGGACTGGAGACCCAGTACTTC
CDR3aa: CSSQGLETQYF
d_gene: .
v_gene: TRBV20-1
abundance: few
j_gene: TRBJ2-5

CDR3nt: TGTGCCACCAGTAAAACAGGGGGCTACAATGAGCAGTTCTTC
CDR3aa: CATSKTGGYNEQFF
d_gene: TRBD1
v_gene: TRBV24-1
abundance: .
j_gene: TRBJ2-1

CDR3nt: TGTGCCAGCAGCTTTGCGGGAGGGACCGGGGAGCTGTTTTTT
CDR3aa: CASSFAGGTGELFF
d_gene: TRBD2
v_gene: TRBV13
abundance: few
j_gene: TRBJ2-2

CDR3nt: TGTGCCAGCAGTCCCTTCCGACCGGCGAAAACCGGGGAGCTGTTTTTT
CDR3aa: CASSPFRPAKTGELFF
d_gene: .
v_gene: TRBV12-3/TRBV12-4
abundance: many
j_gene: TRBJ2-2

CDR3nt: TGTGCCAGCAGCTTAGAGGGGGGCCGCTACACTGAAGCTTTCTTT
CDR3aa: CASSLEGGRYTEAFF
d_gene: .
v_gene: TRBV7-9
abundance: .
j_gene: TRBJ1-1

CDR3nt: TGTGCCAGCAGCTTGGGGACAGGACCCTATGGCTACACCTTC
CDR3aa: CASSLGTGPYGYTF
d_gene: TRBD1
v_gene: TRBV28
abundance: .
j_gene: TRBJ1-2

CDR3nt: TGCAGTGCCGAACAGGGGGGCACTGAAGCTTTCTTT
CDR3aa: CSAEQGGTEAFF
d_gene: TRBD1
v_gene: TRBV20-1
abundance: .
j_gene: TRBJ1-1

CDR3nt: TGCAGTGCTAGAGCACTAGCGGTCCTTACTCGGCAGTACTTC
CDR3aa: CSARALAVLTRQYF
d_gene: TRBD2
v_gene: TRBV20-1
abundance: few
j_gene: TRBJ2-7

CDR3nt: TGTGCCAGCAGTAATCGACAGGCGGGGGGGGAGCCCCAGCATTTT
CDR3aa: CASSNRQAGGEPQHF
d_gene: .
v_gene: TRBV28
abundance: many
j_gene: TRBJ1-5

CDR3nt: TGCGGTGCTACTAGCGGGACCACTTTCTACAATGAGCAGTTCTTC
CDR3aa: CGATSGTTFYNEQFF
d_gene: TRBD2
v_gene: TRBV20-1
abundance: .
j_gene: TRBJ2-1

CDR3nt: TGTGCCAGTAGTATTGGGAGCCAGGGAGGGAATCAGCCCCAGCATTTT
CDR3aa: CASSIGSQGGNQPQHF
d_gene: .
v_gene: TRBV19
abundance: .
j_gene: TRBJ1-5

CDR3nt: TGTGCCAGCAGCTTTGAAGGGGAGCTGTTTTTT
CDR3aa: CASSFEGELFF
d_gene: .
v_gene: TRBV12-3/TRBV12-4
abundance: many
j_gene: TRBJ2-2

CDR3nt: TGTGCCAGCAGCTTACCGCCGGGACAGGACTCCTACGAGCAGTACTTC
CDR3aa: CASSLPPGQDSYEQYF
d_gene: TRBD1
v_gene: TRBV7-2
abundance: few
j_gene: TRBJ2-7

CDR3nt: TGTGCCAGCAGCCAAGGGACAGCCTCCACAGATACGCAGTATTTT
CDR3aa: CASSQGTASTDTQYF
d_gene: .
v_gene: TRBV3-1
abundance: few
j_gene: TRBJ2-3

CDR3nt: TGCGCCAGCAGCTTGTACGGCGACGGAGGTTATGAAAAACTGTTTTTT
CDR3aa: CASSLYGDGGYEKLFF
d_gene: .
v_gene: TRBV5-1
abundance: many
j_gene: TRBJ1-4

CDR3nt: TGCAGCGTTGAAGGCTGGGTCGCTAACTATGGCTACACCTTC
CDR3aa: CSVEGWVANYGYTF
d_gene: .
v_gene: TRBV29-1
abundance: few
j_gene: TRBJ1-2

CDR3nt: TGTGCCAGCAGCTCCAAACAAGGCCGGGCCGGGGCCAACGTCCTGACTTTC
CDR3aa: CASSSKQGRAGANVLTF
d_gene: .
v_gene: TRBV5-6
abundance: once
j_gene: TRBJ2-6

CDR3nt: TGTGCCAGCAGCTTGGAAACAGGGGTTTCACCCCTCCACTTT
CDR3aa: CASSLETGVSPLHF
d_gene: TRBD1
v_gene: TRBV5-6
abundance: .
j_gene: TRBJ1-6

CDR3nt: TGTGCCAGCAGGACGAGGACAGGGGGTTCCGCAAACGGCGTCGAGCAGTACTTC
CDR3aa: CASRTRTGGSANGVEQYF
d_gene: TRBD1
v_gene: TRBV6-2/TRBV6-3
abundance: few
j_gene: TRBJ2-7

CDR3nt: TGTGCCAGCAGCCGAACACTAGCGGGAGGTGCGGAGCAGTACTTC
CDR3aa: CASSRTLAGGAEQYF
d_gene: TRBD2
v_gene: TRBV4-2
abundance: .
j_gene: TRBJ2-7

CDR3nt: TGTGCCAGCAGCTTAGCGAAAGCCAAAAGGAACTCCGATGCCGCTGAAGCTTTCTTT
CDR3aa: CASSLAKAKRNSDAAEAFF
d_gene: .
v_gene: TRBV7-9
abundance: few
j_gene: TRBJ1-1

CDR3nt: TGTGCCTCGGATTCGGGACGTTGGAGTTCACCCCTCCACTTT
CDR3aa: CASDSGRWSSPLHF
d_gene: .
v_gene: TRBV28
abundance: many
j_gene: TRBJ1-6

CDR3nt: TGTGCCAGCAGCCCCCGTCGGGCGGGAGTGGGGGAGCTGTTTTTT
CDR3aa: CASSPRRAGVGELFF
d_gene: TRBD2
v_gene: TRBV6-1
abundance: .
j_gene: TRBJ2-2

CDR3nt: TGTGCCAGCAGTGACAGAATTTCTGGGGCCAACGTCCTGACTTTC
CDR3aa: CASSDRISGANVLTF
d_gene: .
v_gene: TRBV6-2/TRBV6-3
abundance: few
j_gene: TRBJ2-6

CDR3nt: TGTGCCAGCAGCGTCCAGGATGATGAAAAACTGTTTTTT
CDR3aa: CASSVQDDEKLFF
d_gene: .
v_gene: TRBV9
abundance: few
j_gene: TRBJ1-4

CDR3nt: TGTGCCTGGAGTAGTCGTAGCCGAGGGGGCTACACCTTC
CDR3aa: CAWSSRSRGGYTF
d_gene: .
v_gene: TRBV30
abundance: once
j_gene: TRBJ1-2

CDR3nt: TGTGCCAGCAGAGAAGGTGGGGGGAACACTGAAGCTTTCTTT
CDR3aa: CASREGGGNTEAFF
d_gene: .
v_gene: TRBV28
abundance: many
j_gene: TRBJ1-1

CDR3nt: TGTGCCAGCAGGGAAGACAGGATTTATGGCTACACCTTC
CDR3aa: CASREDRIYGYTF
d_gene: .
v_gene: TRBV6-1
abundance: many
j_gene: TRBJ1-2

CDR3nt: TGTGCCACCAGCACCAGGACAGGGACTACCTACGAGCAGTACTTC
CDR3aa: CATSTRTGTTYEQYF
d_gene: .
v_gene: TRBV15
abundance: .
j_gene: TRBJ2-7

CDR3nt: TGTGCCACCAGCGTTCGATTGGGTTTCTATGGCTACACCTTC
CDR3aa: CATSVRLGFYGYTF
d_gene: .
v_gene: TRBV15
abundance: .
j_gene: TRBJ1-2

CDR3nt: TGTGCCAGCAGTTTGGGGACAGGGGGCTTGGGCTCCTACGAGCAGTACTTC
CDR3aa: CASSLGTGGLGSYEQYF
d_gene: TRBD1
v_gene: TRBV12-3/TRBV12-4
abundance: few
j_gene: TRBJ2-7

CDR3nt: TGTGCCAGCAGGTGGGAGGTAGGGTCGGGAGCTTTCTTT
CDR3aa: CASRWEVGSGAFF
d_gene: .
v_gene: TRBV6-1
abundance: .
j_gene: TRBJ1-1

CDR3nt: TGCAGTGCTACCCTCGGGGAGACCCAGTACTTC
CDR3aa: CSATLGETQYF
d_gene: .
v_gene: TRBV20-1
abundance: .
j_gene: TRBJ2-5

CDR3nt: TGCGCCAGCAGTCCCATTAATGGGGGGACAGAAGCTTTCTTT
CDR3aa: CASSPINGGTEAFF
d_gene: .
v_gene: TRBV5-1
abundance: few
j_gene: TRBJ1-1

CDR3nt: TGCGCCAGCAACCTAGGGACAGATACGCAGTATTTT
CDR3aa: CASNLGTDTQYF
d_gene: .
v_gene: TRBV5-1
abundance: few
j_gene: TRBJ2-3

CDR3nt: TGTGCCAGCAGTCGGAATGGGGCTAGCGGCACAGATACGCAGTATTTT
CDR3aa: CASSRNGASGTDTQYF
d_gene: .
v_gene: TRBV6-1
abundance: .
j_gene: TRBJ2-3

CDR3nt: TGTGCCAGCGAGAGGGACCTTGGGGAGACCCAGTACTTC
CDR3aa: CASERDLGETQYF
d_gene: .
v_gene: TRBV2
abundance: many
j_gene: TRBJ2-5

CDR3nt: TGTGCCAGCTCACCACCCTTGAGGGCCGGACTAGAAGGCTACGAGCAGTACTTC
CDR3aa: CASSPPLRAGLEGYEQYF
d_gene: TRBD2
v_gene: TRBV18
abundance: few
j_gene: TRBJ2-7

CDR3nt: TGTGCCAGCAGCTCCAACACAGATACGCAGTATTTT
CDR3aa: CASSSNTDTQYF
d_gene: .
v_gene: TRBV7-9
abundance: .
j_gene: TRBJ2-3